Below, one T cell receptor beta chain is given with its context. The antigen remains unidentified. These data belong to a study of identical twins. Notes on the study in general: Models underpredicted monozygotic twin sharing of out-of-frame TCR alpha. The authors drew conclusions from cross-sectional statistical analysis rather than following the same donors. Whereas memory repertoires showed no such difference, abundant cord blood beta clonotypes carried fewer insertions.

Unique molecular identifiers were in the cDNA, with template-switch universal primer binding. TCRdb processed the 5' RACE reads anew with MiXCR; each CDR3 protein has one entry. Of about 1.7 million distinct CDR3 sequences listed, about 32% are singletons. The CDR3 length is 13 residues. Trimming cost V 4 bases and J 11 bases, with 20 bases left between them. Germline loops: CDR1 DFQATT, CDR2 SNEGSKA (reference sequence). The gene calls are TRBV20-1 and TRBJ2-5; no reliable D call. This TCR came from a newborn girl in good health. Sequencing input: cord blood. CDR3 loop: CSATLRHRFEQYF. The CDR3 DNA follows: TGCAGTGCTACCCTGCGACACCGGTTTGAGCAGTACTTC.